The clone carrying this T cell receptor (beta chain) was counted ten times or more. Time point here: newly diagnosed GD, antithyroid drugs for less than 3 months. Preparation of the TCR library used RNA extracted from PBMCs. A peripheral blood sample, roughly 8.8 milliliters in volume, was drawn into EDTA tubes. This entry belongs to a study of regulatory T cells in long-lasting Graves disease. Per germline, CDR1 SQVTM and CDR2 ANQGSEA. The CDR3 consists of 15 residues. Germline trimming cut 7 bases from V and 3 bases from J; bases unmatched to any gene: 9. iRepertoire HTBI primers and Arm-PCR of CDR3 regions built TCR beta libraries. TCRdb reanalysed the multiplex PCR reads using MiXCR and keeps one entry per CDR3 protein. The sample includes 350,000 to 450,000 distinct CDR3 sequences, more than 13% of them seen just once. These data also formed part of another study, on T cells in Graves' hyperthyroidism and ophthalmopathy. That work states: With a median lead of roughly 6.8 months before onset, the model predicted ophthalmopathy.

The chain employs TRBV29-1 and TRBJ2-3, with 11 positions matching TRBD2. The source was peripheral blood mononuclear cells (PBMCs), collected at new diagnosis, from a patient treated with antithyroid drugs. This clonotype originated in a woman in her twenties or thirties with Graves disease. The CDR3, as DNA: TGCAGCGCCCCTACTAGCGGGAGTGGGACAGATACGCAGTATTTT. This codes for CSAPTSGSGTDTQYF.